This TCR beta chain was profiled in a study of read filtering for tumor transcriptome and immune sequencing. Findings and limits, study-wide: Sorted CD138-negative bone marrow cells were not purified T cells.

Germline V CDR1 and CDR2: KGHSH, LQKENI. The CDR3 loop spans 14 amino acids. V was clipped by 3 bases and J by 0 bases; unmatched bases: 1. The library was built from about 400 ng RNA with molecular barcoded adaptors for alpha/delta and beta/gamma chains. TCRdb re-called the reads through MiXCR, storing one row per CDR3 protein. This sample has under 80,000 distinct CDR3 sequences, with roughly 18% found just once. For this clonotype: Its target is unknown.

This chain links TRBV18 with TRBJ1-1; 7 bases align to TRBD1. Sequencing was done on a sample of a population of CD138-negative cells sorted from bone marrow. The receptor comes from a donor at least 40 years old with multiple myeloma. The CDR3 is CASSPGQVNTEAFF. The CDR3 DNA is TGTGCCAGCTCACCCGGACAGGTGAACACTGAAGCTTTCTTT.